This T cell receptor beta chain was obtained from a study of T cells in localized non-small cell lung cancer. The germline V and J ends were trimmed by 5 bases and 4 bases, with 15 bases remaining between them. From germline, CDR1 is SGHTA and CDR2 FQGNSA. This CDR3 contains 15 residues. Whole-study findings and limits: Only one tumor region was sequenced, so heterogeneity remains possible. Adjacent lung held a median 57 of the top 100 tumor clones. The study linked higher blood T cell density to longer overall survival.

Measured with immunoSEQ multiplex PCR; TCRdb has only the in-frame clones, and not every one. Of roughly 38,000 clones in the sample, about nine tenths were seen once. On this clone: The target antigen is unknown.

This clonotype originated in a male donor at least 60 years old with stage II lung adenocarcinoma. This chain uses TRBV7-2 with TRBJ2-1, with D hard to call. This specimen was peripheral blood mononuclear cells, taken before any cancer treatment. The CDR3 DNA reads TGTGCCAGCAGCCCGAGCTTCGCCGGTTACAATGAGCAGTTCTTC. Its protein product is CASSPSFAGYNEQFF.